This TCR beta chain is from a study of CD8 T cells in Susac syndrome. After extraction with the RNeasy kit, about 0.45 to 1 ug of the RNA was reverse transcribed using random hexamers. MiXCR, applied by TCRdb to the immunoSEQ multiplex PCR reads, yields one record per CDR3 protein. Among hundreds of thousands of distinct CDR3 sequences listed, around 85% were seen once. This TCR came from a human donor with multiple sclerosis. Sequencing was done on a sample of CD8+ T cells from PBMCs.

CDR3 in DNA: TGTGCCAGCAGCCTGGAAGGTAGCGGGGTTTACAATGAGCAGTTCTTC. Its protein is CASSLEGSGVYNEQFF. The J gene is TRBJ2-1, the V gene TRBV6-1; 8 nucleotides align to TRBD2. Germline values: CDR1 MNHNS, CDR2 SASEGT. The ends lost 6 bases at V and 4 bases at J; junction bases unmatched: 11. CDR3 size: 16 residues.